What follows is one T cell receptor (beta chain) and its context. What antigen it recognizes has not been identified. Per-nucleotide qualities are absent, and no much larger clonotype sits a single base away. Each collaborating institution followed its own protocols to collect whole blood in K2EDTA tubes. For TCRbeta analysis, collaborators shipped samples in one of three forms: frozen whole blood, isolated PBMCs, or DNA extracted from either of those sample types. The data are from a study of blood T cell repertoires in COVID-19 (TCRdb year 2020). For the study in its entirety: Collaborator samples came from the United States, Italy and Spain and covered acute and convalescent phases of COVID-19. The prospective study material was composed of cDNA or gDNA derived from T cells, B-cell-depleted T cells, or PBMCs. The samples were drawn from the first 160 participants of the ongoing ImmuneRACE study and from over 950 subjects provided by 6 global collaborators. Sample metadata almost always included a de-identified subject ID, COVID-19 status, age in years and sex. Subjects who had been exposed to COVID-19, were actively infected with it, or had recovered from it provided the deeply sampled blood TCRbeta repertoires that made up the dataset. Where available, HLA class I and class II types were obtained from metadata supplied by the sample provider rather than from assay-based typing. The repertoires were made available in a free public database intended to serve as a resource for research on the immune response to SARS-CoV-2.

The immunoSEQ Assay, a bias-controlled multiplex PCR, was used to amplify TCRbeta CDR3 regions from genomic DNA. The authors processed their data as follows. Within the assay, amplification of reference gene primers was used to estimate how many nucleated cells each sample contained. To quantify the absolute abundance of each unique TCRbeta CDR3 rearrangement, sequence reads were collapsed and filtered. Productive Simpson clonality was computed per sample as the square root of Simpson's diversity index over productive rearrangements. TCRdb provides this immuneACCESS table in a form limited to in-frame rearrangements. Some clones are lacking; in checked studies, under half of them reflect an unresolved V gene, and why the rest are absent is not known. D and trimming were read from the DNA, whereas the V and J calls and clone size are those reported in that table. The table for this sample lists 100,000 to 150,000 clones; approximately 83% of them were counted only once. The top ten clonotypes cover approximately 8.7% of the sample.

Points the paper makes about the study in general: How much clinical and demographic metadata was included differed by source and by participant, and the metadata was provided uncurated.

From the germline V gene, CDR1 is SGHRS and CDR2 is YFSETQ. Germline trimming: 3 bases from V, 3 bases from J; junction bases outside gene matches: 5. The CDR3, from cysteine to phenylalanine, totals 15 residues. The entry retains the CDR3 DNA only, 45 bases that are in frame from base 1. This TCR was sampled from a man between 40 and 49 years old with active or convalescent COVID-19. Input material: peripheral blood. The V and J segments used are TRBV5-1 and TRBJ1-2; the junction holds 10 bases that match TRBD1. The nucleotide sequence is given as TGCGCCAGCAGCTGGGACAGGGGAGGGGACTATGGCTACACCTTC. It is translated as CASSWDRGGDYGYTF.